This T cell receptor (beta chain) was observed in a study of CD8 T cells in Susac syndrome. Study findings and constraints: The number of Susac-specific public clones found was more than 15 in total CD8+ repertoires and 4 to 6 in CD8+ TEMRA repertoires.

RNA amounts of roughly 0.45 to 1 ug underwent reverse transcription with random hexamers. TCRdb re-derived calls from the immunoSEQ multiplex PCR reads in MiXCR, one entry per CDR3 protein. The repertoire holds 100,000 to 110,000 distinct CDR3 sequences, with roughly 96% as singletons. V was cut by 7 bases and J by 2 bases, with 14 bases left in between. CDR1 is SGDLS and CDR2 is YYNGEE in the germline V gene. This CDR3 is 14 amino acids long. To note about this clonotype: The target antigen is unknown.

The sequenced sample consisted of CD8+ T cells from PBMCs. This receptor was obtained from a human donor with Susac syndrome. This chain links TRBV9 with TRBJ2-3; TRBD1 or TRBD2 may be the D gene (5 bases each). The CDR3 loop is CASGPGRNTDTQYF. The DNA for the CDR3 is TGTGCCAGCGGGCCGGGACGGAACACAGATACGCAGTATTTT.